A selection of T cell receptor beta chains follows, all from one sample in a study of blood T cell repertoires in COVID-19. Profiled with immunoSEQ multiplex PCR; TCRdb holds only in-frame clones, not every one. The data hold about 150,000 clones, with around 89% observed a single time. The source material was peripheral blood. Receptors were obtained from a man aged 55-75 years with active or convalescent COVID-19. Each CDR3 is given with its conserved first and last residue. Fields, in order: J gene, V gene, CDR3 protein.

TRBJ1-2	TRBV24-1	CATSDTHRVYGYTF
TRBJ1-5	TRBV4-2	CASSRPGVQPQHF
TRBJ2-5	TRBV10-1	CASRPGGAGETQYF
TRBJ2-3	TRBV4-1	CASSQVTLAGVLGTDTQYF
TRBJ2-6	TRBV4-2	CASSQGLAGGSSGANVLTF
TRBJ2-7	TRBV7-2	CASSLVSYEQYF
TRBJ2-1	TRBV2	CASSEGTTYNEQFF
TRBJ1-6	TRBV30	CAWWTGGYNSPLHF
TRBJ2-3	TRBV27	CASSRTSGSTDTQYF
TRBJ2-7	TRBV2	CASSYRVSYEQYF
TRBJ2-7	TRBV11-2	CASSRPGEQYF
TRBJ2-5	TRBV24-1	CATSDGGTGKETQYF
TRBJ2-5	TRBV9	CASSVGGSQETQYF
TRBJ2-7	TRBV6-5	CASSRDNYEQYF
TRBJ2-1	TRBV4-3	CASSQGNRGPLDKFF
TRBJ2-3	TRBV24-1	CATSVSSLRADTQYF
TRBJ1-2	TRBV28	CASSLGVGLGYTF
TRBJ1-5	TRBV30	CAWALRDRGLGQPQHF
TRBJ1-1	TRBV5-1	CASSFGRVGGTNTEAFF
TRBJ1-2	TRBV2	CASSLHTGQGNYGYTF
TRBJ2-7	TRBV18	CASSLSGTGTYEQYF
TRBJ1-1	TRBV11-2	CASSGRQINTEAFF
TRBJ2-5	TRBV6-1	CASSDGQRGTQYF
TRBJ2-7	TRBV28	CASSLWSGGTPREQYF
TRBJ2-2	TRBV10-2	CASRLASGSTGELFF
TRBJ2-1	TRBV6-1	CASSVPGLGTEQFF
TRBJ2-1	TRBV28	CASTSGGLAGSNEQFF
TRBJ2-1	TRBV6-5	CASSPLEGEQFF
TRBJ2-7	TRBV28	CASSSGTESYEQYF
TRBJ1-1	TRBV10-2	CASSGQYAEAFF
TRBJ1-1	TRBV6-5	CASSRGVNTEAFF
TRBJ2-7	TRBV2	CASKLNPPTDEQYF
TRBJ2-7	TRBV30	CAWIPGPQDKGNF
TRBJ2-1	TRBV19	CASSIPGQGYNEQFF
TRBJ2-7	TRBV11-2	CASSLDRNEQYF
TRBJ2-3	TRBV4-3	CASSRRDTDTQYF
TRBJ1-2	TRBV9	CASSGGGSYGYTF
TRBJ2-7	TRBV6-5	CASSTQTGGYEQYF
TRBJ1-1	TRBV28	CASGLLNTEAFF
TRBJ1-3	TRBV24-1	CATSEPGTGNTIYF
TRBJ1-3	TRBV6-1	CASSEGAFSGNTIYF
TRBJ1-4	TRBV5-4	CASSRTQQGLELFF
TRBJ2-7	TRBV5-8	CASSFGGSYEQYF
TRBJ2-7	TRBV4-2	CASSQSGWGPRYEQYF
TRBJ1-5	TRBV19	CASSDWSNQPQHF
TRBJ1-4	TRBV10-3	CAIGQGTTNEKLFF
TRBJ2-5	TRBV6-5	CASSHKWETQYF
TRBJ1-2	TRBV2	CASSEREAFGHGYTF
TRBJ2-7	TRBV27	CASSPRGSGRGPYEQYF
TRBJ2-2	TRBV9	CASSVTGGGELFF
TRBJ2-6	TRBV5-5	CASSPGVGQGTGANVLTF
TRBJ1-5	TRBV7-2	CASSSEQGAGQPQHF
TRBJ1-2	TRBV6-6	CASSYSTGDEGYTF
TRBJ2-7	TRBV11-2	CASSSSAGASYEQYF
TRBJ2-7	TRBV18	CASSRASGRASYEQYF
TRBJ2-1	TRBV3-1/TRBV3-2	CASSQQGSYNEQFF
TRBJ1-1	TRBV5-4	CASSFDRGSSEAFF
TRBJ1-2	TRBV6-2/TRBV6-3	CASSYKGTAYGYTF